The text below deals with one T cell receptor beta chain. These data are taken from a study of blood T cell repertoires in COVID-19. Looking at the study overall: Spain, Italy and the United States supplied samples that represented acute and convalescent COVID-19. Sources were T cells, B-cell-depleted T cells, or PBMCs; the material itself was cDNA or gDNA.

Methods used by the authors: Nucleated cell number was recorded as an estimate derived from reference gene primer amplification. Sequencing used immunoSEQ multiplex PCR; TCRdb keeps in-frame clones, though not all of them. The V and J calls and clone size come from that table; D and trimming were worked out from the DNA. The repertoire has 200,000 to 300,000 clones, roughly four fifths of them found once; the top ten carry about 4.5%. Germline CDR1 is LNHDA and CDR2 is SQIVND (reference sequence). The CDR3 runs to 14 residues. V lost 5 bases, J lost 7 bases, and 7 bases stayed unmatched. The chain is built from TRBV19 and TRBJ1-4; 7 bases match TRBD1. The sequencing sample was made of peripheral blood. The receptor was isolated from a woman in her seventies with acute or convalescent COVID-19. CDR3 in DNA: TGTGCCAGTAGTGTACAGGGGTTGAGTGAAAAACTGTTTTTT. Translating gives CASSVQGLSEKLFF. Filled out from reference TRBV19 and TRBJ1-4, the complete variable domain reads DGGITQSPKYLFRKEGQNVTLSCEQNLNHDAMYWYRQDPGQGLRLIYYSQIVNDFQKGDIAEGYSVSREKKESFPLTVTSAQKNPTAFYLCASSVQGLSEKLFFGSGTQLSVL.